This T cell receptor beta chain was documented in a study of T cell responses to AZD1222 COVID-19 vaccine. Study-level background: Analysis merged second doses at about 4 or about 12 weeks.

Libraries were prepared by immunoSEQ multiplex PCR; TCRdb keeps only in-frame clonotypes and omits some of them. The sample records 150,000 to 160,000 clones, 90% being singletons. Turning to this clone: Antigen unknown.

Between the trimmed V and J ends, which lost 8 bases and 3 bases, there was a span of 14 bases. Germline-derived CDR1 and CDR2 are MNHEY and SMNVEV (reference sequence). This CDR3 contains 14 residues. Study-wide findings and caveats: Nearly half of spike-specific TCRs reportedly target variant regions that are unmutated in the B.1.351 and B.1.1.7 variants. Regions 160-218 and 743-854 dominated among vaccine-associated CD4 TCRs spanning spike.

V is TRBV27 and J is TRBJ1-5; D is possibly TRBD1 (5 bases). The sample was peripheral blood, taken on day 0 of AZD1222 vaccination. The sequence was collected from an adult in good health. The CDR3 DNA follows: TGTGCCAGCGGACCTTACAGGTTCAATCAGCCCCAGCATTTT. It codes for CASGPYRFNQPQHF.